The rows below give T cell receptor beta chains drawn from one sample of a study of T cell responses to AZD1222 COVID-19 vaccine. Clones were read by immunoSEQ multiplex PCR, and TCRdb kept only the in-frame ones, dropping some. This table has about 140,000 clones, approximately 90% appearing once. Source: peripheral blood, taken 28 days after the second AZD1222 dose. The receptors were sampled from an adult who received the AZD1222 COVID-19 vaccine. The CDR3 runs from the conserved cysteine through the conserved F or W. D genes are given only for firm matches. Rows may omit the clone size; those that give it use once, few, many or a size class.

14	-	-	TRBV3-1/TRBV3-2	TRBJ2-2	CASGRIANTGELFF	TGTGCCAGCGGGAGAATCGCGAACACCGGGGAGCTGTTTTTT
12	-	TRBD1	TRBV5-8	TRBJ1-2	CASSPDRPSYTF	TGTGCCAGCAGCCCGGACAGGCCCTCCTACACCTTC
16	-	TRBD2	TRBV7-9	TRBJ2-3	CASSLLPGGPAGTQYF	TGTGCCAGCAGCTTATTACCGGGAGGGCCCGCGGGTACGCAGTATTTT
18	-	TRBD2	TRBV10-3	TRBJ2-2	CAISESKLSSGRAGELFF	TGTGCCATCAGTGAGTCGAAACTTTCTAGCGGGAGGGCCGGGGAGCTGTTTTTT
15	-	TRBD1	TRBV6-5	TRBJ1-1	CASSTHRGVGTEAFF	TGTGCCAGCAGTACCCACAGGGGAGTGGGCACTGAAGCTTTCTTT
15	-	-	TRBV5-1	TRBJ2-2	CASSYSRGNTGELFF	TGCGCCAGCAGCTACTCTAGGGGCAACACCGGGGAGCTGTTTTTT
15	-	-	TRBV25-1	TRBJ2-5	CASSPHPRYQETQYF	TGTGCCAGCAGTCCCCATCCCAGGTACCAAGAGACCCAGTACTTC
17	-	-	TRBV4-3	TRBJ1-1	CASSQDGAGRRNTEAFF	TGCGCCAGCAGCCAAGATGGGGCAGGGAGGAGGAACACTGAAGCTTTCTTT
12	-	-	TRBV11-1	TRBJ2-2	CASSPQTRELFF	TGTGCCAGCAGCCCCCAGACTCGGGAGCTGTTTTTT
17	-	-	TRBV7-2	TRBJ1-2	CASSINRRRASNYGYTF	TGTGCCAGCAGCATAAACCGACGGAGGGCTTCTAACTATGGCTACACCTTC
15	-	-	TRBV3-1/TRBV3-2	TRBJ1-2	CASSPRQIPNYGYTF	TGTGCCAGCAGCCCCCGACAGATACCTAACTATGGCTACACCTTC
19	-	-	TRBV7-7	TRBJ2-6	CASSHSDSFRESGANVLTF	TGTGCCAGCAGCCATTCCGATTCCTTTAGGGAATCTGGGGCCAACGTCCTGACTTTC
13	-	-	TRBV11-2	TRBJ2-1	CASSPRDYNEQFF	TGTGCCAGCAGCCCCAGGGACTACAATGAGCAGTTCTTC
13	-	-	TRBV12-3/TRBV12-4	TRBJ1-6	CASSLRAYSPLHF	TGTGCCAGCAGTCTCAGAGCTTATTCACCCCTCCACTTT
17	-	-	TRBV19	TRBJ2-3	CASSIDRLGGGTDTQYF	TGTGCCAGTAGTATAGATCGCCTGGGAGGCGGCACAGATACGCAGTATTTT
13	-	TRBD1	TRBV7-2	TRBJ1-2	CAIQGQANYGYTF	TGTGCCATCCAGGGACAGGCTAACTATGGCTACACCTTC
12	-	-	TRBV6-2/TRBV6-3	TRBJ2-7	CASSYPHPEQYF	TGTGCCAGCAGTTACCCCCATCCCGAGCAGTACTTC
13	once	-	TRBV3-1/TRBV3-2	TRBJ1-1	CASSASLVTEAFF	TGTGCCAGCAGCGCCTCCCTAGTTACTGAAGCTTTCTTT
16	few	TRBD1	TRBV4-1	TRBJ1-5	CASSPTTGKGNQPQHF	TGCGCCAGCAGCCCAACGACAGGGAAGGGCAATCAGCCCCAGCATTTT